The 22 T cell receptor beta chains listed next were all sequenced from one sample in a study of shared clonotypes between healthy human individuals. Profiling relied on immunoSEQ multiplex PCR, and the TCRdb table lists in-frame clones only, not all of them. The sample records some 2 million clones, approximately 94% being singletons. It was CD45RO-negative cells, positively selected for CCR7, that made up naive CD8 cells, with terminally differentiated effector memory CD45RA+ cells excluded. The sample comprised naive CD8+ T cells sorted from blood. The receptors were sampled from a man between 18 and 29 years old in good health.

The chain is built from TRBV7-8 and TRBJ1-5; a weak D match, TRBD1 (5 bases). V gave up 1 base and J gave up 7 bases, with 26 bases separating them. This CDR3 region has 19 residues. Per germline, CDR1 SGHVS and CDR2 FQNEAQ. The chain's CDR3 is CASSLDSRATGIRHQPQHF. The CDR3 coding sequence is TGTGCCAGCAGCTTAGATTCCAGGGCCACCGGTATTCGCCACCAGCCCCAGCATTTT.

CDR3 protein: CASRDSSNSPLHF. CDR3 sequence (DNA): TGTGCCAGTAGGGACAGCTCAAATTCACCCCTCCACTTT. V gene TRBV19 combines with J gene TRBJ1-6, with a tentative D call TRBD1 (6 bases). The CDR3 length is 13 residues. CDR1 is LNHDA and CDR2 is SQIVND in the germline V gene (reference sequence). V lost 6 bases and J lost 7, with 10 bases in between.

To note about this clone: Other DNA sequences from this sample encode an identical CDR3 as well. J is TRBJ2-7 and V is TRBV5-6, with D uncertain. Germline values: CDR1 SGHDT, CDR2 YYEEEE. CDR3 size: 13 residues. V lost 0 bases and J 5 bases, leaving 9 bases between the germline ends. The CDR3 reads CASSLVGVHEQYF. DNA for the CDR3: TGTGCCAGCAGCTTGGTCGGCGTCCACGAGCAGTACTTC.

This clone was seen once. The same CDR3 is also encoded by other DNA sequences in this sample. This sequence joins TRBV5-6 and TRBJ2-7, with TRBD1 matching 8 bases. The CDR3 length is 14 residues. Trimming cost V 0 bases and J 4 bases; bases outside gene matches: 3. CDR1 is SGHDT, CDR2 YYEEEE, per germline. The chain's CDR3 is CASSLGRGLYEQYF. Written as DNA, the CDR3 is TGTGCCAGCAGCTTGGGCAGGGGGCTGTACGAGCAGTACTTC.

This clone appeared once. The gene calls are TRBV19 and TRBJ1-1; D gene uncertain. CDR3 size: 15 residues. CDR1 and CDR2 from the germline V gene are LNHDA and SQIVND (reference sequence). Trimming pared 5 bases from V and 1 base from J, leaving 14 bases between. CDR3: CASSALLTANTEAFF. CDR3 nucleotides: TGTGCCAGTAGTGCCTTATTGACGGCGAACACTGAAGCTTTCTTT.

This CDR3 is CASSQGSDTQYF. The DNA of the CDR3 is TGTGCCAGCAGCCAGGGGTCAGATACGCAGTATTTT. This rearrangement joins TRBV7-9 to TRBJ2-3, with D maybe TRBD1 (6 bases). CDR1 is SEHNR, CDR2 FQNEAQ, per germline (reference sequence). CDR3 size: 12 residues. V lost 5 bases and J lost 4, with 7 bases in between.

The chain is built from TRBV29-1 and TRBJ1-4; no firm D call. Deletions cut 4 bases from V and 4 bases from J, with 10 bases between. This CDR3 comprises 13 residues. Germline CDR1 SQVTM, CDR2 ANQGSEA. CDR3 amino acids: CSVASEFNEKLFF. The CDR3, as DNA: TGCAGCGTTGCGTCCGAGTTTAATGAAAAACTGTTTTTT.

The CDR3 DNA follows: TGTGCCAGCAGTACCGCCCGCGGACAGGGTATCGGGGAGCTGTTTTTT. This codes for CASSTARGQGIGELFF. V and J are TRBV27 and TRBJ2-2; 8 nucleotides match TRBD1. Per germline, CDR1 MNHEY and CDR2 SMNVEV (reference sequence). The CDR3 runs 16 residues. Germline trimming cut 5 bases from V and 7 bases from J; bases unmatched to any gene: 12.

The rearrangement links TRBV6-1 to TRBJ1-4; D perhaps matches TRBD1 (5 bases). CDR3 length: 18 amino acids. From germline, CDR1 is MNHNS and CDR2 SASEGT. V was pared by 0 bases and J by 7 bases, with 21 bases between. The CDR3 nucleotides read TGTGCCAGCAGTGAAGCGTATGGGTTACTGGGGCCTACTGAAAAACTGTTTTTT. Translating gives CASSEAYGLLGPTEKLFF.

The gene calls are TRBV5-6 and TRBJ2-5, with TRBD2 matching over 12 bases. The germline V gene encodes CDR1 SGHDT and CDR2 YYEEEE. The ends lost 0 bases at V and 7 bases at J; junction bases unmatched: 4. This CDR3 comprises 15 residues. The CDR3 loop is CASSLGLAGEGTQYF. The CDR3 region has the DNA TGTGCCAGCAGCTTGGGACTAGCGGGAGAGGGGACCCAGTACTTC.

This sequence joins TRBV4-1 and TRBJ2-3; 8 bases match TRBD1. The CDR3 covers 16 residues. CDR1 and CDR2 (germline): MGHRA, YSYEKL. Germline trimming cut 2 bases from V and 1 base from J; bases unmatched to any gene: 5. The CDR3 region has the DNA TGCGCCAGCAGCCAACTTGGACAGGGCGGCACAGATACGCAGTATTTT. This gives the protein CASSQLGQGGTDTQYF.

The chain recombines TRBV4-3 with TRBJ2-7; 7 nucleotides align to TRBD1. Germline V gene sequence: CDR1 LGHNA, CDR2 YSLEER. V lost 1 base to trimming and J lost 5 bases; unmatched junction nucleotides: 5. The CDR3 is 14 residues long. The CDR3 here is CASSQVRGLDEQYF. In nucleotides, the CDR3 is TGCGCCAGCAGCCAAGTAAGGGGGCTCGACGAGCAGTACTTC.

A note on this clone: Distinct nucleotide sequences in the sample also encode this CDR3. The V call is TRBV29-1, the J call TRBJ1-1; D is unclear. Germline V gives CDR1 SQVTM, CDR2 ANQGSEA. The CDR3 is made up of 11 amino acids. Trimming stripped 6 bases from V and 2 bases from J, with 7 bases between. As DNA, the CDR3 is TGCAGCGTAGAGAGCAACACTGAAGCTTTCTTT. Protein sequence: CSVESNTEAFF.

The CDR3 region has the DNA TGTGCCAGCAGCTCCGCGGGGGCAACCTACGAGCAGTACTTC. Its translation: CASSSAGATYEQYF. The V call is TRBV27, the J call TRBJ2-7, with D possibly being TRBD2 (7 bases). CDR1 is MNHEY and CDR2 is SMNVEV in the germline V gene (reference sequence). This CDR3 contains 14 residues. Trimming took 6 bases from V and 2 from J, leaving 14 bases between them.

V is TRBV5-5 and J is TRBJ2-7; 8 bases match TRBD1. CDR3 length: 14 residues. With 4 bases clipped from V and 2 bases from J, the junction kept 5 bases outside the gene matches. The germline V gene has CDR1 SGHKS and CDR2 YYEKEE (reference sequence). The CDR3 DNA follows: TGTGCCAGCAGCCAGGGACAGGTCGCCTACGAGCAGTACTTC. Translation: CASSQGQVAYEQYF.

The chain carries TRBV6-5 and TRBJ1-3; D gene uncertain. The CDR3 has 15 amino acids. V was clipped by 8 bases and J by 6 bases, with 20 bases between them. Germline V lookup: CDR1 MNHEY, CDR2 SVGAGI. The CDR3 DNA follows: TGTGCCAGCGCTAGCCCCGGGGAGGAGGAAAACACCATATATTTT. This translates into CASASPGEEENTIYF.

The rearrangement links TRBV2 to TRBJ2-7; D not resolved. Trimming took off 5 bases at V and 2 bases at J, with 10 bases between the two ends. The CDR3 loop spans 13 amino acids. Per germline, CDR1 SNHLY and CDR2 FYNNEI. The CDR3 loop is CASSSGATYEQYF. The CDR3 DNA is TGTGCCAGCAGTTCCGGAGCCACCTACGAGCAGTACTTC.

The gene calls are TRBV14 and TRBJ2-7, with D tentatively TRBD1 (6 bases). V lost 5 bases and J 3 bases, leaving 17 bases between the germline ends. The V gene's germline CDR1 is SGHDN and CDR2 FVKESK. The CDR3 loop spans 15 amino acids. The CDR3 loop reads CASSWGSGTFYEQYF. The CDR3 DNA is TGTGCCAGCAGCTGGGGCTCCGGGACATTCTACGAGCAGTACTTC.

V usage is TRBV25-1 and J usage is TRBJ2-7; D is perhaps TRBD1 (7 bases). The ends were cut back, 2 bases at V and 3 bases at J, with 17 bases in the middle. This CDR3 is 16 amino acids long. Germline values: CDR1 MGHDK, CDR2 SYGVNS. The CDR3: CASSELAGRGDYEQYF. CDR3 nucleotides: TGTGCCAGCAGTGAACTAGCCGGCAGGGGGGACTACGAGCAGTACTTC.

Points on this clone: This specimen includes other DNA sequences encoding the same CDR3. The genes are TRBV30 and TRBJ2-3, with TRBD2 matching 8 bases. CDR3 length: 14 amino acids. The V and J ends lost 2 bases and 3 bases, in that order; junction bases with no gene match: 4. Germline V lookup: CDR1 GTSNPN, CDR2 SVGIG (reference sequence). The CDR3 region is CAWSYGGGTDTQYF. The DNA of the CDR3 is TGTGCCTGGAGTTACGGCGGGGGGACAGATACGCAGTATTTT. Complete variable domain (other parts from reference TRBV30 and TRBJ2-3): SQTIHQWPATLVQPVGSPLSLECTVEGTSNPNLYWYRQAAGRGLQLLFYSVGIGQISSEVPQNLSASRPQDRQFILSSKKLLLSDSGFYLCAWSYGGGTDTQYFGPGTRLTVL.

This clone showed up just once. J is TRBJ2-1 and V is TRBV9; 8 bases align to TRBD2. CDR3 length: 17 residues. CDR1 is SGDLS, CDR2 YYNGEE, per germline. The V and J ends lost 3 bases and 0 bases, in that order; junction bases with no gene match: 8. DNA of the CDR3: TGTGCCAGCAGCGCCAGCGGGAGCTTCTCCTCCTACAATGAGCAGTTCTTC. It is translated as CASSASGSFSSYNEQFF.

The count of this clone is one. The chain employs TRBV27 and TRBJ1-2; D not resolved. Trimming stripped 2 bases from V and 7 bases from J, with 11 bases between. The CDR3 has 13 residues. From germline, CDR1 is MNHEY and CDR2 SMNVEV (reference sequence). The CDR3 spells CASSLGSGGGYTF. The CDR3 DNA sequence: TGTGCCAGCAGTTTAGGTTCGGGTGGTGGCTACACCTTC.